This T cell receptor beta chain was profiled in a study of T cell changes during pregnancy in multiple sclerosis. The germline gives CDR1 MRHNA, CDR2 SNTAGT. This CDR3 comprises 13 residues. Trimming shortened V by 4 bases and J by 1 base, and 7 bases separated the two germline ends. This table comes from immunoSEQ multiplex PCR, and its TCRdb copy is limited to in-frame clones, with some not included. The profile shows approximately 100,000 clones, approximately 90% of them singletons. This chain links TRBV6-4 with TRBJ1-1; unclear D gene. Sample: peripheral blood, taken in the second trimester of pregnancy. The sequence derives from a female donor with multiple sclerosis, enrolled in a pregnancy study. The DNA of the CDR3 is TGTGCCAGCAGTGCGGTGAGGAACACTGAAGCTTTCTTT. It is translated as CASSAVRNTEAFF.